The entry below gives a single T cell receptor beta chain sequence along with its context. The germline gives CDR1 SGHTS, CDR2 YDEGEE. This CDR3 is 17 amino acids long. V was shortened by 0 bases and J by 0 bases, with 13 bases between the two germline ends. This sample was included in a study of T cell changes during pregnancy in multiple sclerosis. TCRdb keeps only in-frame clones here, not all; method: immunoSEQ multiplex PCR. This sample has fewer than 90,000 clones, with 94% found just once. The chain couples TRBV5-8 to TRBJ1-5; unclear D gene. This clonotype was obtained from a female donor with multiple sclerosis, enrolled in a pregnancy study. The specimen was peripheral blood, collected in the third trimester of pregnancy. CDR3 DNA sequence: TGTGCCAGCAGCTTGGGTTTTACAGTCTATAGCAATCAGCCCCAGCATTTT. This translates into CASSLGFTVYSNQPQHF.